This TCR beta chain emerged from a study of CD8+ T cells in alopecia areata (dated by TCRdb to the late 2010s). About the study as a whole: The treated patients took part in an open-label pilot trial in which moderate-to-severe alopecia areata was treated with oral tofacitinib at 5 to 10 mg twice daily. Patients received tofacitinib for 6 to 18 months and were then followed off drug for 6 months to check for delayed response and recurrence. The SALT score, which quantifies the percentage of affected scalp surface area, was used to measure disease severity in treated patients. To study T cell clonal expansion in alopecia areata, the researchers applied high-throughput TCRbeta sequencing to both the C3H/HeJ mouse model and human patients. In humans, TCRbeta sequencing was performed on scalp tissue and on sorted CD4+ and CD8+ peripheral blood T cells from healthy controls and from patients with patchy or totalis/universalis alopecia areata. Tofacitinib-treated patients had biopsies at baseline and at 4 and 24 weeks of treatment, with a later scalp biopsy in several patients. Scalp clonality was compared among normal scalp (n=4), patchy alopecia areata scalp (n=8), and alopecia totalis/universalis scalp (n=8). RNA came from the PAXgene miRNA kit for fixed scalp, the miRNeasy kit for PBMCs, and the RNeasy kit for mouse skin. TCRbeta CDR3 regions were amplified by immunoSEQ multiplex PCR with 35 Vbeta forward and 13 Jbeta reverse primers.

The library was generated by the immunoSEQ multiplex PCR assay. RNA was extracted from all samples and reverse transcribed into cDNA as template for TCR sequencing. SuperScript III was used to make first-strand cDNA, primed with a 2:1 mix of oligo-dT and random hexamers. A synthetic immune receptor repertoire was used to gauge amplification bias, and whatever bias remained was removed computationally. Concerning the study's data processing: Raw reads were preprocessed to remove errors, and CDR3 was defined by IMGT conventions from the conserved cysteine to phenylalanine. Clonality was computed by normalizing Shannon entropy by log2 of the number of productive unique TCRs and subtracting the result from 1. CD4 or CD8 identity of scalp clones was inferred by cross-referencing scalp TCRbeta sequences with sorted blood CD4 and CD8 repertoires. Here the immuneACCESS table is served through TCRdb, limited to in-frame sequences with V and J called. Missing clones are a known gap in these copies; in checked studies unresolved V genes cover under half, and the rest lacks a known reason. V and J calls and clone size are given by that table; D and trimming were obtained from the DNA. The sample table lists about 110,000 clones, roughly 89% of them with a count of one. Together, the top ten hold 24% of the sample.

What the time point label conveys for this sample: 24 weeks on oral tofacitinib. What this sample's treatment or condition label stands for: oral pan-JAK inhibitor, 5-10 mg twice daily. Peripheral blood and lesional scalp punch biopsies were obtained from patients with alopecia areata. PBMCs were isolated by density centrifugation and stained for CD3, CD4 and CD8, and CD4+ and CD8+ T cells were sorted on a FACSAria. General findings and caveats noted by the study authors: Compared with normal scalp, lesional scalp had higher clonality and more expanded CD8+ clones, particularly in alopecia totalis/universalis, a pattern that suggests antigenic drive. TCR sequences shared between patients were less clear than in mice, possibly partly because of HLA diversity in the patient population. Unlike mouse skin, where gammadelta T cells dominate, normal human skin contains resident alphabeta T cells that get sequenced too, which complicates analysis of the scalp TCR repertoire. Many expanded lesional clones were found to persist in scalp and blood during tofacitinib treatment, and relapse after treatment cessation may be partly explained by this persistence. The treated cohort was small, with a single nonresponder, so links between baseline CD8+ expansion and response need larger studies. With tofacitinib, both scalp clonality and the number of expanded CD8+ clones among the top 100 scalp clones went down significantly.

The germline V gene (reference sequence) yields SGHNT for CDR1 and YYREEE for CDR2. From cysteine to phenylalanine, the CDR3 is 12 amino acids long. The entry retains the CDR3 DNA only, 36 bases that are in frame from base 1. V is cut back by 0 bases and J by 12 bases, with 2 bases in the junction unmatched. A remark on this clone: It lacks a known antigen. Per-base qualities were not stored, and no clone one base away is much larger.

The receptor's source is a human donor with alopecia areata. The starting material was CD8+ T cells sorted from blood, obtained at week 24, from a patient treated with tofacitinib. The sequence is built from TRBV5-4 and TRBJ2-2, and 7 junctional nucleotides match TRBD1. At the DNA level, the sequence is TGTGCCAGCAGCTTGGAGACAGGGAAGCTGTTTTTT. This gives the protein CASSLETGKLFF.